One sample yielded the 19 T cell receptor beta chains listed below, sequenced in a study of control samples from healthy donors and cancer patients. Clones were sequenced by immunoSEQ multiplex PCR, and TCRdb holds only the in-frame ones, with some missing. The top ten clones hold around 3.5% of a sample with about 85,000 clones, less than 95% of them seen once. The sample taken for sequencing was blood. These TCRs come from a woman younger than 30 in good health.

This chain joins TRBV25-1 and TRBJ2-5; TRBD1 agrees at 8 bases. With V trimmed by 3 bases and J by 3 bases, 6 bases remained unmatched. Germline values: CDR1 MGHDK, CDR2 SYGVNS. This CDR3 comprises 15 residues. CDR3 loop: CASSEAGGREETQYF. In DNA form, the CDR3 reads TGTGCCAGCAGTGAGGCAGGGGGCAGGGAAGAGACCCAGTACTTC.

The chain combines TRBV19 with TRBJ1-4, with unresolved D. V gave up 5 bases and J gave up 7 bases, with 17 bases separating them. CDR1 is LNHDA and CDR2 is SQIVND in the germline V gene (reference sequence). CDR3 length: 15 amino acids. CDR3 amino acids: CASSALDGLAEKLFF. The CDR3 DNA reads as TGTGCCAGTAGTGCCTTAGACGGGCTGGCTGAAAAACTGTTTTTT.

V is TRBV2 and J is TRBJ1-2; D is unresolved. The germline gives CDR1 SNHLY, CDR2 FYNNEI. The V gene lost 4 bases and the J gene lost 8 bases, with 14 bases spanning the gap. CDR3 size: 13 residues. CDR3 residues: CASSGADSRGYTF. DNA for the CDR3: TGTGCCAGCAGTGGGGCGGACTCCCGGGGCTACACCTTC.

The J gene is TRBJ1-2, the V gene TRBV2; TRBD1 is a possible D gene (6 bases). The V gene's germline CDR1 is SNHLY and CDR2 FYNNEI. There are 15 residues in the CDR3. V gave up 2 bases and J gave up 2 bases, with 12 bases separating them. CDR3 sequence reads: CASSESPGANYGYTF. Written as DNA, the CDR3 is TGTGCCAGCAGTGAAAGCCCAGGGGCCAACTATGGCTACACCTTC.

In its sample, this clone was seen a few times. V gene TRBV6-5 combines with J gene TRBJ1-2; D uncertain. The CDR3 runs 13 residues. V dropped 5 bases and J dropped 5 bases, with 12 bases sitting between them. Germline V gene lookup returns CDR1 MNHEY and CDR2 SVGAGI. DNA for the CDR3: TGTGCCAGCAGTCAACCCCCGGCTTATGGCTACACCTTC. Its protein product is CASSQPPAYGYTF.

This sequence joins TRBV7-2 and TRBJ2-5; 11 positions match TRBD2. The CDR3 runs to 15 residues. V trimming: 5 bases; J trimming: 3 bases; junction bases outside the gene matches: 5. Germline V gene lookup returns CDR1 SGHTA and CDR2 FQGNSA. CDR3 nucleotides: TGTGCCAGCAGCGCTCGTAGCGGGAGGGAAGAGACCCAGTACTTC. Amino acids: CASSARSGREETQYF.

This chain links TRBV6-4 with TRBJ2-1, with 10 bases aligning to TRBD2. CDR1 and CDR2 from the germline V gene are MRHNA and SNTAGT. Trimming cost V 2 bases and J 2 bases; bases outside gene matches: 0. The CDR3 consists of 15 residues. In DNA form, the CDR3 reads TGTGCCAGCAGTGACAGCGGGGGGGCCTACAATGAGCAGTTCTTC. Its translation is CASSDSGGAYNEQFF.

The chain links TRBV9 to TRBJ2-1; a possible D gene is TRBD2 (5 bases). CDR1 is SGDLS, CDR2 YYNGEE, per germline. The V and J ends lost 3 bases and 7 bases respectively, with 8 bases between them. The CDR3 has 12 amino acids. The CDR3 spells CASSGERNEQFF. The CDR3 nucleotides are TGTGCCAGCAGCGGGGAGAGGAATGAGCAGTTCTTC.

This rearrangement joins TRBV19 to TRBJ2-2; 8 nucleotides line up with TRBD1. The length of the CDR3 is 15 residues. V gave up 3 bases and J gave up 6 bases; unmatched junction bases: 6. Germline V lookup: CDR1 LNHDA, CDR2 SQIVND (reference sequence). CDR3 residues: CASSMTGANPGELFF. As DNA, the CDR3 is TGTGCCAGTAGTATGACAGGGGCGAATCCCGGGGAGCTGTTTTTT.

This chain links TRBV10-2 with TRBJ2-3; the match to TRBD2 covers 8 bases. The germline V gene encodes CDR1 WSHSY and CDR2 SAAADI. J lost 4 bases, V lost 2 bases, and 2 bases had no gene match. The length of the CDR3 is 14 residues. The CDR3 region has the DNA TGCGCCAGCAGTGAGCGGGGGGGCCCAGATACGCAGTATTTT. Translating it yields CASSERGGPDTQYF.

J is TRBJ1-4 and V is TRBV5-1; 7 nucleotides match TRBD1. The V gene end was trimmed by 1 base and the J gene end by 7 bases; junction bases not matched to a gene: 4. The CDR3 is made up of 14 amino acids. The germline V gene has CDR1 SGHRS and CDR2 YFSETQ. The CDR3 region is CASSLQGGSEKLFF. The CDR3 DNA reads as TGCGCCAGCAGCTTGCAGGGGGGGAGTGAAAAACTGTTTTTT.

The chain is built from TRBV3-1 (or the pseudogene TRBV3-2) and TRBJ2-1; TRBD2 is a possible D gene (7 bases). Per the germline V gene, CDR1 is LGHDT and CDR2 is YNNKEL (reference sequence). The length of the CDR3 is 14 residues. Deletions cut 9 bases from V and 1 base from J, with 13 bases between. As DNA, the CDR3 is TGTGCCAGTCGGGGGGCGACTTCCTACAATGAGCAGTTCTTC. It specifies CASRGATSYNEQFF.

The V and J genes are TRBV6-1 and TRBJ1-2; no firm D call. Germline CDR1 and CDR2: MNHNS and SASEGT. CDR3 length: 16 residues. Trimming cost V 3 bases and J 1 base, with 15 bases left between them. This CDR3 reads CASSERAVRYNYGYTF. CDR3 sequence (DNA): TGTGCCAGCAGTGAGAGAGCCGTACGGTATAACTATGGCTACACCTTC.

The chain joins TRBV5-1 to TRBJ1-2, with 9 bases that match TRBD1. The junction had 13 bases not matched to a gene; V was cut back by 2 bases and J by 8 bases. The CDR3 spans 16 residues. Germline V gene data show CDR1 as SGHRS and CDR2 as YFSETQ. This CDR3 reads CASSLQGWTGAEGYTF. CDR3 nucleotides: TGCGCCAGCAGCTTACAAGGCTGGACAGGGGCGGAAGGCTACACCTTC.

The genes are TRBV29-1 and TRBJ2-7, with TRBD1 identical over 8 bases. CDR1 is SQVTM and CDR2 is ANQGSEA in the germline V gene. The CDR3 totals 13 residues. V trimming: 6 bases; J trimming: 0 bases; junction bases outside the gene matches: 4. CDR3 bases: TGCAGCGTAACAGGGGGGAGCTCCTACGAGCAGTACTTC. Protein product: CSVTGGSSYEQYF.

The CDR3 loop reads CSASAQSDYGYTF. The CDR3 nucleotides are TGCAGTGCTAGTGCCCAGTCTGACTATGGCTACACCTTC. The chain combines TRBV20-1 with TRBJ1-2; D remains unclear. Trimming shortened V by 3 bases and J by 3 bases, and 11 bases separated the two germline ends. The length of the CDR3 is 13 residues. The germline gives CDR1 DFQATT, CDR2 SNEGSKA (reference sequence).

The J gene is TRBJ1-5, the V gene TRBV5-1; D unresolved. Trimming took off 1 base at V and 4 bases at J, with 6 bases between the two ends. The CDR3 is made up of 13 amino acids. Germline loops: CDR1 SGHRS, CDR2 YFSETQ. CDR3 sequence (DNA): TGCGCCAGCAGCTTGATAACAAATCAGCCCCAGCATTTT. It yields the protein CASSLITNQPQHF.

The chain has TRBV18 and TRBJ1-3, with unresolved D. Germline CDR1 is KGHSH and CDR2 is LQKENI. Trimming pared 3 bases from V and 0 bases from J, leaving 12 bases between. The CDR3 has 16 residues. CDR3 residues: CASSPNRPSSGNTIYF. CDR3 in DNA: TGTGCCAGCTCACCGAACCGGCCGAGCTCTGGAAACACCATATATTTT.

V and J are TRBV4-1 and TRBJ2-7; no firm D call. The CDR3 length is 13 residues. The V gene lost 1 base and the J gene lost 1 base, with 5 bases spanning the gap. In germline, CDR1 is MGHRA, CDR2 YSYEKL. In nucleotides, the CDR3 is TGCGCCAGCAGCCAAGTAGATTCCTACGAGCAGTACTTC. It translates to CASSQVDSYEQYF.